This record covers a single T cell receptor (beta chain). The sample comes from a study of CD8 T cells in Susac syndrome. Germline V gene sequence: CDR1 MNHEY, CDR2 SVGEGT. Trimming removed 5 bases at V and 3 bases at J, with 16 bases between. CDR3 length: 15 residues. The RNA, about 0.45 to 1 ug, was put through reverse transcription using random hexamers. TCRdb reprocessed the immunoSEQ multiplex PCR reads with MiXCR, giving one entry per CDR3 protein. The sample carries 250,000 or so distinct CDR3 sequences, 93% recorded once. Sequencing used CD4+ T cells from PBMCs. J is TRBJ1-1 and V is TRBV6-2 or TRBV6-3, with D possibly matching TRBD1 (5 bases). The TCR sequence derives from a human donor with multiple sclerosis. Here the CDR3 reads CASSQTWGMYTEAFF. The CDR3 DNA is TGTGCCAGCAGTCAAACATGGGGCATGTACACTGAAGCTTTCTTT.